This T cell receptor beta chain was sequenced during a study of blood T cell repertoires in COVID-19. In the study overall: Sources were T cells, B-cell-depleted T cells, or PBMCs; the material itself was cDNA or gDNA.

Authors' processing steps: Amplified reference gene primers provided the basis for estimating nucleated cell counts. Sequenced by immunoSEQ multiplex PCR; TCRdb stores in-frame clones only, minus some. For V, J and clone size, that table is used; D and trimming come from the DNA. The sample contains about 280,000 clones, roughly 90% of which appear only once. V dropped 6 bases and J dropped 7; count of bases not matched to a gene: 8. This CDR3 is built from 15 residues. From germline, CDR1 is MNHEY and CDR2 SVGAGI. It was during active infection that Seattle patients were enrolled and then longitudinally followed.

This TCR was recovered from a young woman with COVID-19, enrolled during active disease. This chain uses TRBV6-5 with TRBJ1-4; the match to TRBD1 covers 10 bases. Sequenced: peripheral blood. The CDR3 spells CASSPPGTGVEKLFF. DNA for the CDR3: TGTGCCAGCAGCCCCCCCGGGACAGGGGTTGAAAAACTGTTTTTT.